Listed below are T cell receptor beta chains from one sample, sequenced in a study of CD8 T cells in Susac syndrome. TCRdb recomputed calls from the immunoSEQ multiplex PCR reads with MiXCR, one row per CDR3 protein. The data show some 120,000 distinct CDR3 sequences, with 85% to 95% seen just once and less than 0.4% held by the top ten. The source material was CD8+ T cells from PBMCs. All receptors derive from a human donor with multiple sclerosis. Both conserved end residues are part of each CDR3. D genes are given only for firm matches. Size is stated for part of the rows, as once, few or many counts, or as a class when the clone is expanded.

d_call	v_call	clone_size	j_call	cdr3_aa	cdr3_nt
TRBD2	TRBV19	-	TRBJ2-3	CASSSPGQRGSTDTQYF	TGTGCCAGTAGTAGCCCCGGGCAGCGGGGTAGCACAGATACGCAGTATTTT
TRBD1	TRBV24-1	-	TRBJ1-2	CATSDPGGFGGYTF	TGTGCCACCAGTGATCCAGGGGGTTTTGGTGGCTACACCTTC
TRBD1	TRBV27	once	TRBJ1-1	CASSHGQGDAFF	TGTGCCAGCAGTCACGGACAGGGGGATGCTTTCTTT
-	TRBV27	-	TRBJ1-5	CASSTGRISNQPQHF	TGTGCCAGCAGTACCGGGAGGATTAGCAATCAGCCCCAGCATTTT
-	TRBV2	-	TRBJ2-5	CASKAIQETQYF	TGTGCCAGCAAGGCTATCCAAGAGACCCAGTACTTC
-	TRBV27	-	TRBJ2-3	CASSLGVGTQYF	TGTGCCAGCAGTTTAGGCGTGGGTACGCAGTATTTT
-	TRBV30	-	TRBJ1-1	CAWSVYIRGVNTEAFF	TGTGCCTGGAGTGTATACATCAGGGGTGTGAACACTGAAGCTTTCTTT
-	TRBV29-1	-	TRBJ2-1	CSVERSYNEQFF	TGCAGCGTTGAAAGATCCTACAATGAGCAGTTCTTC
-	TRBV4-1	few	TRBJ2-7	CASSQGALAGEWDEQYF	TGCGCCAGCAGCCAGGGAGCCCTGGCAGGGGAGTGGGACGAGCAGTACTTC
-	TRBV29-1	-	TRBJ2-7	CSVESGVRPYEQYF	TGCAGCGTTGAGTCCGGGGTACGTCCCTACGAGCAGTACTTC
-	TRBV13	-	TRBJ2-5	CASSSRTASQETQYF	TGTGCCAGCAGCTCCCGGACGGCCAGCCAAGAGACCCAGTACTTC
TRBD1	TRBV6-1	-	TRBJ1-5	CASSDLLFIRGQDEEPQHF	TGTGCCAGCAGTGACCTACTATTCATCAGGGGGCAAGATGAAGAGCCCCAGCATTTT
-	TRBV9	-	TRBJ2-7	CASSPKPGPWSYEQYF	TGTGCCAGCAGCCCCAAGCCGGGACCCTGGTCCTACGAGCAGTACTTC
TRBD1	TRBV4-1	-	TRBJ2-5	CASSQSRGQETQYF	TGCGCCAGCAGCCAATCCAGGGGGCAAGAGACCCAGTACTTC
-	TRBV9	-	TRBJ1-1	CASSVGTNTEAFF	TGTGCCAGCAGCGTAGGGACGAACACTGAAGCTTTCTTT
TRBD2	TRBV4-1	-	TRBJ2-3	CASRPFQRDWDTQYF	TGCGCCAGCAGACCCTTTCAGCGGGATTGGGATACGCAGTATTTT
-	TRBV3-1	-	TRBJ1-6	CASSPLPSPNSPLHF	TGTGCCAGCAGCCCCCTCCCAAGCCCTAATTCCCCCCTCCACTTT
-	TRBV4-2	-	TRBJ2-3	CASSLAPEGPDTQYF	TGTGCCAGCAGCCTAGCCCCCGAGGGCCCAGATACGCAGTATTTT
-	TRBV7-2	once	TRBJ1-2	CASSLVRSSNYGYTF	TGTGCCAGCAGCTTAGTTCGGAGCTCTAACTATGGCTACACCTTC
TRBD1	TRBV4-1	few	TRBJ2-2	CASSSQPGQGIAGELFF	TGCGCCAGCAGCTCACAACCGGGACAGGGTATCGCCGGGGAGCTGTTTTTT
TRBD1	TRBV9	-	TRBJ2-1	CASSVTRGGQGATEQFF	TGTGCCAGCAGCGTAACACGAGGGGGACAGGGGGCCACTGAGCAGTTCTTC